Listed here are 21 T cell receptor beta chains from one sample, sequenced in a study of blood T cell repertoires in COVID-19. Some clones are missing from TCRdb's copy, which holds only in-frame ones; the method was immunoSEQ multiplex PCR. This sample has approximately 100,000 clones, with 70% to 80% found just once. Sequencing was done on a sample of peripheral blood. The source of these receptors is a man aged 65 to 85 with active or convalescent COVID-19.

This clone has just a few counts. This rearrangement joins TRBV10-3 to TRBJ2-7; 14 nucleotides line up with TRBD2. The trim removed 10 bases at V and 6 bases at J, leaving 5 bases unmatched. Germline-derived CDR1 and CDR2 are ENHRY and SYGVKD. This CDR3 is built from 13 residues. CDR3 region: CATTGTSGGEQYF. CDR3 DNA: TGTGCCACCACCGGGACTAGCGGGGGCGAGCAGTACTTC.

The chain couples TRBV9 to TRBJ2-7, with a weak D call TRBD1 (6 bases). From germline, CDR1 is SGDLS and CDR2 YYNGEE. This CDR3 region has 14 residues. V was pared by 1 base and J by 2 bases, with 10 bases between. The DNA of the CDR3 is TGTGCCAGCAGCGTAAGTCCAGGGGCCTACGAGCAGTACTTC. Its translation is CASSVSPGAYEQYF.

Here the CDR3 reads CASSIRTGNYGYTF. The CDR3 DNA sequence: TGTGCCAGTAGTATCCGGACAGGGAACTATGGCTACACCTTC. V usage is TRBV19 and J usage is TRBJ1-2; TRBD1 matches at 8 bases. This CDR3 is built from 14 residues. Germline CDR1 LNHDA, CDR2 SQIVND (reference sequence). J gave up 2 bases and V 3 bases, and 2 bases lay outside the gene matches.

V and J are TRBV5-1 and TRBJ1-4; possible D gene TRBD1, 5 bases. The germline V gene has CDR1 SGHRS and CDR2 YFSETQ. The CDR3 runs to 14 residues. Trimming cost V 0 bases and J 4 bases, with 7 bases left between them. The CDR3 DNA is TGCGCCAGCAGCTTGGCAGGGTTTAATGAAAAACTGTTTTTT. This encodes CASSLAGFNEKLFF.

This rearrangement joins TRBV21-1 to TRBJ1-5; no check of the table's D call, TRBD1, against the DNA was made. TRBV21-1 corresponds to a pseudogene. The CDR3 has 18 residues. Here the CDR3 DNA reads TGTGCCAGCAGCGCCCCCTCCCGGGACAGTATCTTCTGGGGGCCCCAGCATTTT. This encodes CASSAPSRDSIFWGPQHF.

The rearrangement joins TRBV9 to TRBJ2-5; D is uncertain. The V end was cut by 0 bases, the J end by 1 base, with 4 bases between. Germline V lookup: CDR1 SGDLS, CDR2 YYNGEE. CDR3 length: 13 amino acids. The CDR3 coding sequence is TGTGCCAGCAGCGTAGCGAGCCAAGAGACCCAGTACTTC. Translation gives CASSVASQETQYF.

The chain combines TRBV19 with TRBJ1-6, with no clear D. CDR1 and CDR2 (germline): LNHDA, SQIVND (reference sequence). Trimming left V 5 bases short and J 0 bases short, with 14 bases between. This CDR3 contains 17 residues. In DNA, the CDR3 is TGTGCCAGTAGTCGTCTCTCAGGTCGCTCCTATAATTCACCCCTCCACTTT. This sequence encodes CASSRLSGRSYNSPLHF.

The J gene is TRBJ2-1, the V gene TRBV5-6, with unresolved D. The CDR3 contains 14 residues. V dropped 1 base and J dropped 5 bases, with 10 bases sitting between them. CDR1 is SGHDT and CDR2 is YYEEEE in the germline V gene. The CDR3 DNA reads as TGTGCCAGCAGCTTGCGACAAACTCACAATGAGCAGTTCTTC. As protein: CASSLRQTHNEQFF.

The chain recombines TRBV27 with TRBJ2-6, with D tentatively TRBD1 (5 bases). Germline values: CDR1 MNHEY, CDR2 SMNVEV (reference sequence). Deletions cut 5 bases from V and 3 bases from J, with 14 bases between. The CDR3 has 16 amino acids. The CDR3 nucleotides read TGTGCCAGCAGTACCTATCGGACAATTGGGGCCAACGTCCTGACTTTC. Its protein product is CASSTYRTIGANVLTF.

The sample holds a few counts of this clone. The chain links TRBV6-1 to TRBJ1-1, with 10 bases aligning to TRBD1. The CDR3 sequence is 15 residues long. Unmatched junction bases numbered 8, after V lost 2 bases and J lost 8 bases. CDR1 MNHNS and CDR2 SASEGT come from the germline V gene. CDR3 coding DNA: TGTGCCAGCAGTGAACCTGGGACAGGGGAGCTAGAAGCTTTCTTT. The encoded protein is CASSEPGTGELEAFF.

The chain employs TRBV29-1 and TRBJ2-3; TRBD1 matches 9 bases. The germline V gene has CDR1 SQVTM and CDR2 ANQGSEA. The CDR3 spans 16 residues. V lost 7 bases, J lost 1 base, and 12 bases stayed unmatched. CDR3 nucleotide sequence: TGCAGCGCCCAACAAGGGAGGGACAGGGGCACAGATACGCAGTATTTT. Amino acids: CSAQQGRDRGTDTQYF.

The chain is built from TRBV5-1 and TRBJ2-1; weak D call: TRBD1 (5 bases). V lost 7 bases and J lost 2, with 16 bases in between. The germline CDR1 and CDR2 sequences are SGHRS and YFSETQ. CDR3 length equals 15 residues. The CDR3 nucleotides read TGCGCCAGCGGGCGGCAGGGTGGAACCTACAATGAGCAGTTCTTC. It translates to CASGRQGGTYNEQFF.

The CDR3 DNA sequence: TGTGCCAGCAGCTTAGAGCGGGGATACGAGCAGTACTTC. It codes for CASSLERGYEQYF. The chain joins TRBV11-1 to TRBJ2-7, with 7 bases that match TRBD2. V gave up 1 base and J gave up 4 bases; unmatched junction bases: 1. Germline lookup yields CDR1 SGHAT and CDR2 FQDESV (reference sequence). The CDR3 length is 13 residues.

The rearrangement joins TRBV5-4 to TRBJ2-1, with a tentative D call TRBD2 (6 bases). The CDR3 runs 17 residues. Trimming stripped 0 bases from V and 5 bases from J, with 18 bases between. Germline loops: CDR1 SGHNT, CDR2 YYREEE (reference sequence). The CDR3 loop is CASSLAIGTPPDNEQFF. The CDR3, as DNA: TGTGCCAGCAGCTTGGCTATCGGGACTCCCCCCGACAATGAGCAGTTCTTC.

The rearrangement links TRBV2 to TRBJ1-1; D is uncertain. Trimming shortened V by 2 bases and J by 11 bases, and 12 bases separated the two germline ends. CDR1 is SNHLY, CDR2 FYNNEI, per germline. The CDR3 covers 12 residues. This CDR3 is CASSESGGRAFF. The DNA of the CDR3 is TGTGCCAGCAGTGAAAGCGGTGGTAGGGCTTTCTTT.

The J gene is TRBJ2-1, the V gene TRBV18, with D unresolved. This CDR3 region has 17 residues. Germline-derived CDR1 and CDR2 are KGHSH and LQKENI. Trimming removed 4 bases from V and 2 bases from J, with 18 bases in between. The CDR3 DNA sequence: TGTGCCAGCTCACGAGTATTCGAGCAAAGCCCCTACAATGAGCAGTTCTTC. Translated, it gives CASSRVFEQSPYNEQFF.

This clone has only a few counts. J is TRBJ1-1 and V is TRBV7-8; D not certain. The CDR3 loop spans 16 amino acids. V lost 3 bases and J lost 1, with 15 bases in between. Germline V gives CDR1 SGHVS, CDR2 FQNEAQ. In DNA, the CDR3 is TGTGCCAGCAGCTTGGCTTCAAGACTCGGGAACACTGAAGCTTTCTTT. Its protein product is CASSLASRLGNTEAFF.

J is TRBJ2-5 and V is TRBV11-3; D gene unclear. The CDR3 consists of 13 residues. V lost 3 bases to trimming and J lost 2 bases, with 7 bases between them. CDR1 SGHNT and CDR2 YENEEA come from the germline V gene. CDR3: CASSFGVQETQYF. In DNA, the CDR3 is TGTGCCAGCAGCTTCGGTGTGCAAGAGACCCAGTACTTC.

The chain links TRBV19 to TRBJ2-5; perhaps TRBD1 as D (6 bases). Germline V gene lookup returns CDR1 LNHDA and CDR2 SQIVND (reference sequence). The V end was cut by 0 bases, the J end by 5 bases, with 10 bases between. This CDR3 region has 14 residues. DNA of the CDR3: TGTGCCAGTAGTATAGAGTGGCAGGGGGAGACCCAGTACTTC. Its protein product is CASSIEWQGETQYF. Full variable domain (remainder filled in from reference TRBV19 and TRBJ2-5): DGGITQSPKYLFRKEGQNVTLSCEQNLNHDAMYWYRQDPGQGLRLIYYSQIVNDFQKGDIAEGYSVSREKKESFPLTVTSAQKNPTAFYLCASSIEWQGETQYFGPGTRLLVL.

The CDR3: CASSDPSSYNSPLHF. The CDR3 region has the DNA TGTGCCAGCAGTGACCCGAGCTCCTATAATTCACCCCTCCACTTT. V usage is TRBV6-4 and J usage is TRBJ1-6; no clear D gene. CDR1 is MRHNA and CDR2 is SNTAGT in the germline V gene. V shed 2 bases and J shed 0 bases, with 5 bases lying between them. This CDR3 spans 15 amino acids.

The V and J genes are TRBV5-1 and TRBJ1-1, with 8 nucleotides matching TRBD1. J was trimmed by 4 bases and V by 3 bases; bases with no gene match: 5. The CDR3 runs to 14 residues. Germline V gives CDR1 SGHRS, CDR2 YFSETQ. The CDR3 loop reads CASSSQGAGTEAFF. The CDR3 DNA sequence: TGCGCCAGCAGCTCGCAGGGGGCGGGCACTGAAGCTTTCTTT.